This TCR beta chain originates from a study of cytomegalovirus exposure and HLA in healthy donors. The CDR3 extends over 12 amino acids. Germline CDR1 is SQVTM and CDR2 is ANQGSEA. Trimming removed 6 bases from V and 2 bases from J, with 11 bases in between. General study results and limits: The classifier was said to identify cytomegalovirus status with high specificity and sensitivity. Specific recognition of CMV antigens was confirmed in vitro for a few chains (all CMV-associated). Across donors, most TCRs were seen rarely, yet some public ones were widespread.

Only in-frame clones appear in the TCRdb table, and some are missing; sequencing was by immunoSEQ multiplex PCR. Among 200,000 to 250,000 clones listed, approximately 83% were seen once. Details on this clone: Its antigen is as yet unknown.

The source of this sequence is a woman aged 25 to 45 in good health and CMV-seropositive. The chain employs TRBV29-1 and TRBJ2-7, with D uncertain. The sequenced sample was PBMCs. The CDR3 spells CSVGRSAYEQYF. The CDR3 DNA reads as TGCAGCGTCGGACGGTCAGCCTACGAGCAGTACTTC.